The next 12 T cell receptor beta chains were all read from a single sample in a study of T cells in Graves' hyperthyroidism and ophthalmopathy. Amplification of TCR beta CDR3 regions was performed using RNA transcripts as template. During a first-round RT-PCR of the TCR CDR3, the HTBI primer set was used. One entry per CDR3 protein results from TCRdb running MiXCR on the multiplex PCR reads. The sample includes roughly 500,000 distinct CDR3 sequences, approximately 25% of them seen just once. The sample was blood. Receptors originate from a woman under 40 with Graves' ophthalmopathy.

With respect to this clonotype: Possible read error: a much larger clone is one base away. This rearrangement joins TRBV30 to TRBJ2-2, with 9 bases lining up with TRBD1. Germline V gene lookup returns CDR1 GTSNPN and CDR2 SVGIG (reference sequence). The CDR3 covers 13 residues. The chain's CDR3 is CVWTGANTGELFF. DNA for the CDR3: TGTGTCTGGACAGGGGCGAACACCGGGGAGCTGTTTTTT. The full variable domain, its missing parts supplied by reference TRBV30 and TRBJ2-2, is SQTIHQWPATLVQPVGSPLSLECTVEGTSNPNLYWYRQAAGRGLQLLFYSVGIGQISSEVPQNLSASRPQDRQFILSSKKLLLSDSGFYLCVWTGANTGELFFGEGSRLTVL.

The rearrangement uses TRBV12-3 or TRBV12-4 and TRBJ2-7, with D unclear. The CDR3 loop spans 14 amino acids. The V gene lost 5 bases and the J gene lost 6 bases, with 17 bases spanning the gap. The CDR3 region is CASSNINPFVEQYF. Written as DNA, the CDR3 is TGTGCCAGCAGTAACATAAACCCTTTTGTCGAGCAGTACTTC.

Ten or more counts support this clonotype. The V gene is TRBV15, the J gene TRBJ1-2; 9 bases line up with TRBD1. V was clipped by 4 bases and J by 3 bases; unmatched bases: 6. Germline values: CDR1 LNHNV, CDR2 YYDKDF (reference sequence). CDR3 length equals 15 residues. In DNA form, the CDR3 reads TGTGCCACCAGCAAGACTAGGACAGGGGACTATGGCTACACCTTC. Translation gives CATSKTRTGDYGYTF. The variable domain in full, with the rest retrieved from reference TRBV15 and TRBJ1-2, is DAMVIQNPRYQVTQFGKPVTLSCSQTLNHNVMYWYQQKSSQAPKLLFHYYDKDFNNEADTPDNFQSRRPNTSFCFLDIRSPGLGDTAMYLCATSKTRTGDYGYTFGSGTRLTVV.

This clonotype was observed many times. The CDR3 DNA reads TGTGCCAGCGGGCTGCTCCAAGAGACCCAGTACTTC. The encoded protein is CASGLLQETQYF. The chain joins TRBV6-1 to TRBJ2-5; no clear D gene. The CDR3 is made up of 12 amino acids. The germline V gene has CDR1 MNHNS and CDR2 SASEGT. V shed 8 bases and J shed 1 base, with 8 bases lying between them.

V is TRBV6-1 and J is TRBJ2-5; 13 nucleotides align to TRBD2. CDR1 MNHNS and CDR2 SASEGT come from the germline V gene. J was trimmed by 3 bases and V by 9 bases; bases with no gene match: 7. The CDR3 extends over 15 amino acids. The CDR3 DNA sequence: TGTGCCAGTTCCCCGGGACTAGCGGGGAAAGAGACCCAGTACTTC. Amino acids: CASSPGLAGKETQYF.

The chain is built from TRBV2 and TRBJ2-5; 15 nucleotides line up with TRBD2. J was trimmed by 6 bases and V by 6 bases; bases with no gene match: 5. CDR1 is SNHLY and CDR2 is FYNNEI in the germline V gene. The CDR3 runs 15 residues. CDR3 DNA: TGTGCCAGCAGACCAGGACTAGCGGGAGGGCAGACCCAGTACTTC. This encodes CASRPGLAGGQTQYF.

This clonotype has a handful of counts. This chain joins TRBV11-2 and TRBJ1-5; D not certain. Deletions cut 0 bases from V and 2 bases from J, with 11 bases between. The V gene's germline CDR1 is SGHAT and CDR2 FQNNGV. This CDR3 contains 16 residues. The CDR3 loop reads CASSLDLVSGNQPQHF. CDR3 bases: TGTGCCAGCAGCTTAGATCTGGTTTCGGGCAATCAGCCCCAGCATTTT.

The J gene is TRBJ1-1, the V gene TRBV6-1, with D possibly TRBD1 on 6 matching bases. CDR3 length equals 14 residues. From germline, CDR1 is MNHNS and CDR2 SASEGT. V shed 3 bases and J shed 4 bases, with 12 bases lying between them. The CDR3, as DNA: TGTGCCAGCAGTGATTGGGGGGCTGGCACTGAAGCTTTCTTT. As protein: CASSDWGAGTEAFF.

This clonotype was counted at least ten times. This chain links TRBV2 with TRBJ2-7; D is perhaps TRBD1 or TRBD2 (5 bases each). Trimming cost V 7 bases and J 13 bases, with 23 bases left between them. This CDR3 is built from 13 residues. The germline V gene encodes CDR1 SNHLY and CDR2 FYNNEI. CDR3 sequence reads: CASTLNPRDVFYF. CDR3 in DNA: TGTGCCAGCACTCTTAACCCCCGGGACGTATTTTACTTC.

The V call is TRBV30, the J call TRBJ1-5; 7 nucleotides align to TRBD1. CDR1 GTSNPN and CDR2 SVGIG come from the germline V gene (reference sequence). This CDR3 region has 15 residues. Unmatched junction bases numbered 7, after V lost 3 bases and J lost 2 bases. The CDR3 sequence is CAWRLQGEGNQPQHF. The CDR3 DNA is TGTGCCTGGAGACTTCAGGGGGAGGGCAATCAGCCCCAGCATTTT.

This chain connects TRBV12-3 or TRBV12-4 to TRBJ1-1; D perhaps matches TRBD1 (6 bases). This CDR3 is built from 14 residues. Trimming stripped 6 bases from V and 5 bases from J, with 16 bases between. CDR3 coding DNA: TGTGCCAGCAGCCCGCGCATCACAGGGACTGAAGCTTTCTTT. It translates to CASSPRITGTEAFF.

This clonotype occurred many times. This chain links TRBV29-1 with TRBJ1-1, with D hard to call. V was clipped by 1 base and J by 1 base, with 4 bases between them. Germline assignment: CDR1 SQVTM and CDR2 ANQGSEA. The CDR3 spans 12 residues. The CDR3 coding sequence is TGCAGCGTTGAAGGTCGGAACACTGAAGCTTTCTTT. It translates to CSVEGRNTEAFF.